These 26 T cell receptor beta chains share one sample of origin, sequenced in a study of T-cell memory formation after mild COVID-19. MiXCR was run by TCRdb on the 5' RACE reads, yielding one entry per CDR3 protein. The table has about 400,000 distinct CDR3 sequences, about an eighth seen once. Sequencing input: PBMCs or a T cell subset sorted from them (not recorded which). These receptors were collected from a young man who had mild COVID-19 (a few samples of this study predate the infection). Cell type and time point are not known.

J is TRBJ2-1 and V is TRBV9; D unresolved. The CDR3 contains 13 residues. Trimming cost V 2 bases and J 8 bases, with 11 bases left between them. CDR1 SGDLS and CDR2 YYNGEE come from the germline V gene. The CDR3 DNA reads TGTGCCAGCAGCGTCCTCCTTCTCGATGAGCAGTTCTTC. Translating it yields CASSVLLLDEQFF.

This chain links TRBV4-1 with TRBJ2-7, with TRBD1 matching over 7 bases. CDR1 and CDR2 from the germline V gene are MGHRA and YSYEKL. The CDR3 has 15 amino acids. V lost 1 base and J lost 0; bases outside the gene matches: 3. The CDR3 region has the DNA TGCGCCAGCAGCCAAGCCGACAGGGCCTCCTACGAGCAGTACTTC. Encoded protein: CASSQADRASYEQYF.

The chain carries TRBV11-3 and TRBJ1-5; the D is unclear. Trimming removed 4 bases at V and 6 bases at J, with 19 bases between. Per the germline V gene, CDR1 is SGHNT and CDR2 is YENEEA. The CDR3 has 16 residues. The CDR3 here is CASSSPEWRIGQPQHF. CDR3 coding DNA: TGTGCCAGCAGCTCGCCGGAGTGGCGGATTGGTCAGCCCCAGCATTTT.

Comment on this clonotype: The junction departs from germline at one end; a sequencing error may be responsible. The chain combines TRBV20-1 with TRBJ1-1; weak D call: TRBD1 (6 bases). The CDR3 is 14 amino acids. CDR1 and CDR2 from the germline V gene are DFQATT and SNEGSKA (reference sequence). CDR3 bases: TGCAGTGCTAGAGCGGGACATATGAATACTGAAGCTTTCTTT. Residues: CSARAGHMNTEAFF.

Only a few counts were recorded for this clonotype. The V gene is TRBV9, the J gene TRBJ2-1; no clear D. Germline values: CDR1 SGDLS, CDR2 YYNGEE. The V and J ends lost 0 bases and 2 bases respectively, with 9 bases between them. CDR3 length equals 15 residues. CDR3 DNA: TGTGCCAGCAGCGTAGCGGTAGCCGCCTACAATGAGCAGTTCTTC. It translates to CASSVAVAAYNEQFF.

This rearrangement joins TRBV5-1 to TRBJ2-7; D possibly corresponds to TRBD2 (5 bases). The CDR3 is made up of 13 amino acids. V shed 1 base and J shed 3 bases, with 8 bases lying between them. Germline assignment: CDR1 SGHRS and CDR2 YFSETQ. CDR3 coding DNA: TGCGCCAGCAGCTTGTATCGGGGCTACGAGCAGTACTTC. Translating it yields CASSLYRGYEQYF.

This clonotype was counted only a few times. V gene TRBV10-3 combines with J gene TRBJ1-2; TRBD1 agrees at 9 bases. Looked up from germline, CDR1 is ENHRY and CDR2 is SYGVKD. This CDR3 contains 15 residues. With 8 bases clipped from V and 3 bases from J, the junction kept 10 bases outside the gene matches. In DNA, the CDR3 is TGTGCCATCGAGGAGGACAGGGGAACCCACTATGGCTACACCTTC. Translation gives CAIEEDRGTHYGYTF.

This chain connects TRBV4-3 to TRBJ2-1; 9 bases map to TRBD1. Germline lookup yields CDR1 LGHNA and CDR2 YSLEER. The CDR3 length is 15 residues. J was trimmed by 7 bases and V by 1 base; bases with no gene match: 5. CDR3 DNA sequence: TGCGCCAGCAGCCAAGTCGCGGACAGGGGTAATGAGCAGTTCTTC. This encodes CASSQVADRGNEQFF.

CDR3 amino acids: CATSGSSGSTDTQYF. The CDR3 nucleotides read TGTGCCACCAGTGGCAGTAGCGGTAGCACAGATACGCAGTATTTT. V and J are TRBV24-1 and TRBJ2-3; a possible D gene is TRBD2 (6 bases). Germline CDR1 is KGHDR and CDR2 is SFDVKD. CDR3 length equals 15 residues. Deletions cut 5 bases from V and 0 bases from J, with 11 bases between.

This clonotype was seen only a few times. This CDR3 is CASSPSRTEAFF. The CDR3 DNA reads TGTGCCAGCTCACCTTCACGAACTGAAGCTTTCTTT. The chain links TRBV18 to TRBJ1-1; D is unresolved. Between the trimmed V and J ends, which lost 3 bases and 5 bases, there was a span of 7 bases. The CDR3 spans 12 residues. Per germline, CDR1 KGHSH and CDR2 LQKENI.

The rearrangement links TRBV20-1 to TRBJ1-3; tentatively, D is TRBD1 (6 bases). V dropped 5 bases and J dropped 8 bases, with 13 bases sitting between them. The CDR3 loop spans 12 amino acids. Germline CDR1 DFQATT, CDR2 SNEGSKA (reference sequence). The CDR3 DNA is TGCAGTGCTCCGGACAGTGGGGACACCATATATTTT. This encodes CSAPDSGDTIYF.

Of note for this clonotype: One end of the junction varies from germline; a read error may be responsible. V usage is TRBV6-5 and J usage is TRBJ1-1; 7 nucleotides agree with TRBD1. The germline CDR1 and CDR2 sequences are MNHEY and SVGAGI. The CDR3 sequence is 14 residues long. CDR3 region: CASNYGTANTEAFF. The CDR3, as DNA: TGTGCCAGCAATTACGGGACAGCGAACACTGAAGCTTTCTTT.

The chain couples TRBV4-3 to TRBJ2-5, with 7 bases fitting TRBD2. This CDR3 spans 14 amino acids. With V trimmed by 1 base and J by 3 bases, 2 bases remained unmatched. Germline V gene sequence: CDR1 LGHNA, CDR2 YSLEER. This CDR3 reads CASSQAGLEETQYF. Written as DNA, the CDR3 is TGCGCCAGCAGCCAAGCAGGACTAGAAGAGACCCAGTACTTC.

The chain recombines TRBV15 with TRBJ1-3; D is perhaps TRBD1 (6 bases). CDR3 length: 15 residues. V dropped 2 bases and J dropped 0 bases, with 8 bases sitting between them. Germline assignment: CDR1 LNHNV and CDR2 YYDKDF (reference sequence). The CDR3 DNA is TGTGCCACCAGCAGAACAGGGAGCTCTGGAAACACCATATATTTT. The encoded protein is CATSRTGSSGNTIYF.

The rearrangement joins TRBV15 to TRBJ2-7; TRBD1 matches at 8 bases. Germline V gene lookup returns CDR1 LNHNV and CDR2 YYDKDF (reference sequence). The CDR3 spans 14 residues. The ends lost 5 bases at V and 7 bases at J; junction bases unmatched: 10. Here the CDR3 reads CATSVVGRGREQYF. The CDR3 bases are TGTGCCACCAGCGTAGTGGGCAGGGGGCGAGAGCAGTACTTC.

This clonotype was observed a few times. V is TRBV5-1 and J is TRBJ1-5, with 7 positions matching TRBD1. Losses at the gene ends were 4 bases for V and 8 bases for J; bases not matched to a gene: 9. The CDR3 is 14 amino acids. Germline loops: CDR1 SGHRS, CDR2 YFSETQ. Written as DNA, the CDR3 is TGCGCCAGCAGCGCACAGGGGCCGGGTGAGCCCCAGCATTTT. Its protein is CASSAQGPGEPQHF.

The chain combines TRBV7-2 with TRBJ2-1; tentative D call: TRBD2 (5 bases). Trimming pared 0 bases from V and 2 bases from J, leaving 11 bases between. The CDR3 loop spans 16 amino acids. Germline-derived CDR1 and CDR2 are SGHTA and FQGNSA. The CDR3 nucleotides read TGTGCCAGCAGCTTAGCTACAGCGGAGCCCTACAATGAGCAGTTCTTC. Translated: CASSLATAEPYNEQFF.

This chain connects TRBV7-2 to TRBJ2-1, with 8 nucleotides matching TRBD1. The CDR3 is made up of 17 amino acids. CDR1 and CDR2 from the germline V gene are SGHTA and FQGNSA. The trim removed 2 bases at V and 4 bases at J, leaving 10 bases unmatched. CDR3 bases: TGTGCCAGCAGCTTATGGCTTGGACAGGGAGATTACAATGAGCAGTTCTTC. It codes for CASSLWLGQGDYNEQFF.

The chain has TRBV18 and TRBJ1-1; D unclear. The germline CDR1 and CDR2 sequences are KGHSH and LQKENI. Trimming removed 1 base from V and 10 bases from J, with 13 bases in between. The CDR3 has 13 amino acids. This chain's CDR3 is CASSPRQALSAFF. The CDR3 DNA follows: TGTGCCAGCTCACCACGTCAGGCTCTGTCAGCTTTCTTT.

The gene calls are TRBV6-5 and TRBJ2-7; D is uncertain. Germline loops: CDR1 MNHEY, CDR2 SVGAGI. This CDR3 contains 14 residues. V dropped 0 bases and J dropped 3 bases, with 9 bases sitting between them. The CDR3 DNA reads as TGTGCCAGCAGTTACTCGAAGGCCGACTACGAGCAGTACTTC. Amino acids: CASSYSKADYEQYF.

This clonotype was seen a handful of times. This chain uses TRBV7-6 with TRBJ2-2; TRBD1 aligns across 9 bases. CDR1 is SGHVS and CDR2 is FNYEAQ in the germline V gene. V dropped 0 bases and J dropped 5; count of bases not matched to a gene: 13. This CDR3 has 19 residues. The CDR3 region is CASSLAFPGQGWGTGELFF. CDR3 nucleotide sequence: TGTGCCAGCAGCTTAGCGTTCCCGGGACAGGGCTGGGGGACCGGGGAGCTGTTTTTT.

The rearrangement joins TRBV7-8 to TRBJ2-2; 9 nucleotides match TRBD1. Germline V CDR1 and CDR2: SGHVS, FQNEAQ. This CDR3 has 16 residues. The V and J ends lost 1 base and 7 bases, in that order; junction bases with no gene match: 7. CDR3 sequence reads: CASSLVMGQGLGELFF. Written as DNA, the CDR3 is TGTGCCAGCAGCTTAGTGATGGGACAGGGCCTCGGGGAGCTGTTTTTT.

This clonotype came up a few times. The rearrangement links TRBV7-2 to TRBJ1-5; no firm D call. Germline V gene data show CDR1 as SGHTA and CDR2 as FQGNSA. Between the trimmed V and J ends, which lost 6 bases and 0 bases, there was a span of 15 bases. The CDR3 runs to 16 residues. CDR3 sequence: CASSLDLGYSNQPQHF. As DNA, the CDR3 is TGTGCCAGCAGTTTGGACCTGGGATATAGCAATCAGCCCCAGCATTTT.

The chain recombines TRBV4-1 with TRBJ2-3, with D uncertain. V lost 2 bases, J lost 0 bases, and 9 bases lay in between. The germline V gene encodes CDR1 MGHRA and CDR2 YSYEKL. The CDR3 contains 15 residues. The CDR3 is CASSQFPTSTDTQYF. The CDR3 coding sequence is TGCGCCAGCAGCCAATTCCCTACTAGCACAGATACGCAGTATTTT.

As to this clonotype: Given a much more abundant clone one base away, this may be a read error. CDR3 loop: CASSLRADRDYNEQFF. The CDR3 nucleotides read TGCGCCAGCAGCTTGCGGGCCGATAGGGATTACAATGAGCAGTTCTTC. This chain connects TRBV5-1 to TRBJ2-1, with D unclear. Germline values: CDR1 SGHRS, CDR2 YFSETQ. The CDR3 covers 16 residues. The germline V and J ends were trimmed by 1 base and 4 bases, with 15 bases remaining between them.

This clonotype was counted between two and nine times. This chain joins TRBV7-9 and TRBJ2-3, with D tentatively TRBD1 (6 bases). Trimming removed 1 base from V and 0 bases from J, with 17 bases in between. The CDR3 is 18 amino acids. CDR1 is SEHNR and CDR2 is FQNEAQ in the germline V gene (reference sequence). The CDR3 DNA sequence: TGTGCCAGCAGCTTAGGCTGGCAGGGGATTCCTAGCACAGATACGCAGTATTTT. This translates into CASSLGWQGIPSTDTQYF.